Below, one TCR beta chain is given with its context. These data originate in a study of blood T cell repertoires in COVID-19. The CDR3 has 15 amino acids. Deletions cut 6 bases from V and 10 bases from J, with 19 bases between. Germline V gives CDR1 SNHLY, CDR2 FYNNEI. Original analysis: Reference gene primer amplification in the assay estimated nucleated cell counts. The data were produced by immunoSEQ multiplex PCR, yet TCRdb's version contains in-frame clones alone and is incomplete. V and J calls plus clone size are reproduced from that table; the DNA served to infer D and trimming. The profile shows some 400,000 clones, 91% of them singletons.

The sequenced material came from PBMCs or T cells enriched from blood (not recorded which). The chain employs TRBV2 and TRBJ1-6; possibly TRBD1 for D (6 bases). This TCR came from a woman in her forties who had been exposed to COVID-19. The CDR3: CASRTTGSAGSPLHF. CDR3 bases: TGTGCCAGCAGGACCACAGGGTCGGCGGGCTCACCCCTCCACTTT.